This passage covers 20 T cell receptor beta chains from one sample sequenced in a study of cytomegalovirus exposure and HLA in healthy donors. PCR involved 60 Vbeta and 13 Jbeta primers. Libraries were prepared by immunoSEQ multiplex PCR; TCRdb keeps only in-frame clonotypes and omits some of them. The sample consists of roughly 100,000 clones, more than 60% of them appearing once. The sequencing sample was made of PBMCs. Receptors originate from a middle-aged woman in good health and CMV-seropositive.

The chain has TRBV6-5 and TRBJ2-3; D perhaps matches TRBD2 (5 bases). Germline V lookup: CDR1 MNHEY, CDR2 SVGAGI. This CDR3 has 15 residues. V was shortened by 5 bases and J by 3 bases, with 15 bases between the two germline ends. The CDR3 loop reads CASSADWYSTDTQYF. The CDR3 DNA is TGTGCCAGCAGTGCGGACTGGTATAGTACAGATACGCAGTATTTT.

The J gene is TRBJ2-7, the V gene TRBV7-9; no definite D call. This CDR3 has 14 amino acids. CDR1 is SEHNR and CDR2 is FQNEAQ in the germline V gene (reference sequence). V was pared by 5 bases and J by 0 bases, with 11 bases between. Written as DNA, the CDR3 is TGTGCCAGCAGCATTTACTCCTTCTCCTACGAGCAGTACTTC. As protein: CASSIYSFSYEQYF.

This chain uses TRBV18 with TRBJ2-3, with no clear D. The germline CDR1 and CDR2 sequences are KGHSH and LQKENI. Trimming cost V 0 bases and J 4 bases, with 5 bases left between them. The CDR3 is 13 residues long. CDR3 sequence reads: CASSPPGADTQYF. In DNA form, the CDR3 reads TGTGCCAGCTCACCACCGGGCGCAGATACGCAGTATTTT.

The gene calls are TRBV5-1 and TRBJ1-3; D perhaps matches TRBD1 (6 bases). Germline loops: CDR1 SGHRS, CDR2 YFSETQ. V was clipped by 0 bases and J by 4 bases, with 14 bases between them. The CDR3 length is 16 residues. For the CDR3, the DNA is TGCGCCAGCAGCTTGGAGGTGGGGGCAGACGGAAACACCATATATTTT. Residues: CASSLEVGADGNTIYF.

V is TRBV2 and J is TRBJ1-2, with D possibly matching TRBD1 (5 bases). This CDR3 comprises 16 residues. With 3 bases removed from V and 4 bases from J, the gap between germline ends came to 18 bases. Germline V gene lookup returns CDR1 SNHLY and CDR2 FYNNEI. CDR3 DNA sequence: TGTGCCAGCAGTGAGGGGAGGGGTGGATTTTTCTATGGCTACACCTTC. Translation: CASSEGRGGFFYGYTF.

This clone was detected a few times. The chain is built from TRBV18 and TRBJ1-3, with 8 bases aligning to TRBD1. The germline CDR1 and CDR2 sequences are KGHSH and LQKENI. This CDR3 has 17 amino acids. V lost 5 bases and J lost 2; bases outside the gene matches: 11. The CDR3 region has the DNA TGTGCCAGCTCAAAGAGAAAGGGACAGGCGGCTGGAAACACCATATATTTT. This gives the protein CASSKRKGQAAGNTIYF.

This clone was detected once. This chain connects TRBV5-1 to TRBJ2-6; TRBD1 agrees at 8 bases. Looked up from germline, CDR1 is SGHRS and CDR2 is YFSETQ. CDR3 length equals 17 residues. Unmatched junction bases numbered 7, after V lost 1 base and J lost 4 bases. The CDR3, as DNA: TGCGCCAGCAGCTTGCGGCAGGGGGCGTGGGGGGCCAACGTCCTGACTTTC. It translates to CASSLRQGAWGANVLTF.

J is TRBJ2-3 and V is TRBV5-1; 12 bases map to TRBD2. Germline assignment: CDR1 SGHRS and CDR2 YFSETQ. This CDR3 region has 16 residues. Trimming removed 3 bases from V and 4 bases from J; junction bases left unmatched: 6. CDR3 loop: CASSSGLAGPADTQYF. The DNA for the CDR3 is TGCGCCAGCAGCTCAGGACTAGCGGGGCCCGCAGATACGCAGTATTTT.

The rearrangement links TRBV15 to TRBJ2-5; D is unclear. V lost 4 bases and J 2 bases, leaving 8 bases between the germline ends. CDR1 is LNHNV, CDR2 YYDKDF, per germline (reference sequence). The CDR3 has 13 residues. The CDR3 nucleotides read TGTGCCACCAGCATGAACAGACAAGAGACCCAGTACTTC. Translation: CATSMNRQETQYF.

This clone turned up a few times. This chain joins TRBV6-6 and TRBJ1-3, with a possible D match to TRBD1 (6 bases). CDR1 and CDR2 (germline): MNHNY, SVGAGI (reference sequence). The CDR3 is 14 amino acids. V was trimmed by 8 bases and J by 3 bases, leaving 14 bases between them. CDR3 DNA: TGTGCCAGCTTGGGGGCAGGCCGTGGAAACACCATATATTTT. Translated: CASLGAGRGNTIYF.

This rearrangement joins TRBV28 to TRBJ1-2; D call uncertain. CDR1 and CDR2 (germline): MDHEN, SYDVKM. The CDR3 runs to 13 residues. Trimming took 6 bases from V and 2 from J, leaving 10 bases between them. CDR3 nucleotides: TGTGCCAGCAGGGTAGGGAGGAACTATGGCTACACCTTC. It specifies CASRVGRNYGYTF.

The chain combines TRBV6-6 with TRBJ1-1; D gene unclear. Between the trimmed V and J ends, which lost 4 bases and 4 bases, there was a span of 4 bases. CDR1 MNHNY and CDR2 SVGAGI come from the germline V gene (reference sequence). The CDR3 sequence is 11 residues long. CDR3 DNA sequence: TGTGCCAGCAGTTCTGTCACTGAAGCTTTCTTT. As protein: CASSSVTEAFF.

J is TRBJ2-1 and V is TRBV5-4; 11 positions agree with TRBD2. Germline assignment: CDR1 SGHNT and CDR2 YYREEE (reference sequence). With 0 bases clipped from V and 6 bases from J, the junction kept 2 bases outside the gene matches. This CDR3 is 15 amino acids long. CDR3 sequence: CASSLGGLAVNEQFF. In nucleotides, the CDR3 is TGTGCCAGCAGCTTGGGGGGACTAGCGGTCAATGAGCAGTTCTTC.

This chain joins TRBV5-1 and TRBJ2-3; D remains ambiguous. Germline values: CDR1 SGHRS, CDR2 YFSETQ. The CDR3 has 15 residues. With 0 bases removed from V and 1 base from J, the gap between germline ends came to 9 bases. CDR3: CASSLASGGTDTQYF. The CDR3 DNA is TGCGCCAGCAGCTTGGCATCCGGAGGCACAGATACGCAGTATTTT.

Points on this clone: One end of the junction fails to match germline, which may point to a read error. This sequence joins TRBV11-2 and TRBJ1-6; D unresolved. The CDR3 is 17 residues long. Germline assignment: CDR1 SGHAT and CDR2 FQNNGV. CDR3 sequence reads: CASSLELATLLNSPPHF. In nucleotides, the CDR3 is TGTGCCAGCAGCTTAGAGTTAGCCACCCTGCTAAATTCACCCCCCCACTTT.

This clone was counted once. This chain connects TRBV7-6 to TRBJ2-5; 7 nucleotides agree with TRBD2. Germline CDR1 reads SGHVS; CDR2 reads FNYEAQ. The CDR3 spans 18 residues. V lost 5 bases and J lost 4; bases outside the gene matches: 19. In DNA form, the CDR3 reads TGTGCCAGCAGCCGCGACCTAACCGGGACTACCCTCCGAGAGACCCAGTACTTC. Translated: CASSRDLTGTTLRETQYF.

DNA of the CDR3: TGTGCCAGCAGCTTAAACCGGGTGACTAGCGGGAGGAATGAGCAGTTCTTC. Protein sequence: CASSLNRVTSGRNEQFF. This chain joins TRBV11-2 and TRBJ2-1; 13 bases line up with TRBD2. There are 17 residues in the CDR3. V gave up 2 bases and J gave up 7 bases; unmatched junction bases: 8. Germline V gene sequence: CDR1 SGHAT, CDR2 FQNNGV.

This chain uses TRBV7-2 with TRBJ2-5; TRBD2 aligns across 9 bases. CDR1 is SGHTA, CDR2 FQGNSA, per germline. The CDR3 loop spans 15 amino acids. V was pared by 6 bases and J by 3 bases, with 8 bases of the junction left unmatched. CDR3 sequence (DNA): TGTGCCAGCAGGGGAGCAGCGGGGGGAGAAGAGACCCAGTACTTC. Translated, it gives CASRGAAGGEETQYF. The variable domain in full, with the rest retrieved from reference TRBV7-2 and TRBJ2-5, is GAGVSQSPSNKVTEKGKDVELRCDPISGHTALYWYRQSLGQGLEFLIYFQGNSAPDKSGLPSDRFSAERTGGSVSTLTIQRTQQEDSAVYLCASRGAAGGEETQYFGPGTRLLVL.

The gene calls are TRBV7-2 and TRBJ2-3; possible D gene TRBD2, 7 bases. Trimming removed 3 bases from V and 0 bases from J, with 10 bases in between. CDR1 and CDR2 (germline): SGHTA, FQGNSA. The CDR3 length is 15 residues. The DNA of the CDR3 is TGTGCCAGCAGCTTTGGGGGGGGCAGCACAGATACGCAGTATTTT. It translates to CASSFGGGSTDTQYF.

The genes are TRBV6-1 and TRBJ1-2; a possible D gene is TRBD1 (6 bases). The CDR3 covers 11 residues. The V and J ends lost 9 bases and 8 bases respectively, with 13 bases between them. Germline V gives CDR1 MNHNS, CDR2 SASEGT. The CDR3: CASYRASGYTF. The DNA of the CDR3 is TGTGCCAGTTACAGGGCATCAGGCTACACCTTC.